The clone carrying this T cell receptor (beta chain) was counted once. The sample originates from a study of T cells in tuberculosis. About the study: A South African cohort included IGRA-negative adolescents, latently infected IGRA-positive adolescents and adults with active tuberculosis.

This CDR3 comprises 15 residues. Germline V lookup: CDR1 SGHRS, CDR2 YFSETQ. The V gene end was trimmed by 4 bases and the J gene end by 10 bases; junction bases not matched to a gene: 10. The method was immunoSEQ multiplex PCR; TCRdb's version includes in-frame clones alone and lacks a portion of them. The table has some 20,000 clones, approximately 92% seen once; the top ten hold roughly 14%. The chain uses TRBV5-1 and TRBJ1-6, with 8 nucleotides matching TRBD1. This receptor was taken from a donor aged 5 to 30 with latent tuberculosis or without tuberculosis infection. Sequencing was done on a sample of PBMCs. CDR3 amino acids: CASSIQQGVHSPLHF. The DNA of the CDR3 is TGCGCCAGCAGCATTCAACAGGGGGTCCACTCACCCCTCCACTTT.